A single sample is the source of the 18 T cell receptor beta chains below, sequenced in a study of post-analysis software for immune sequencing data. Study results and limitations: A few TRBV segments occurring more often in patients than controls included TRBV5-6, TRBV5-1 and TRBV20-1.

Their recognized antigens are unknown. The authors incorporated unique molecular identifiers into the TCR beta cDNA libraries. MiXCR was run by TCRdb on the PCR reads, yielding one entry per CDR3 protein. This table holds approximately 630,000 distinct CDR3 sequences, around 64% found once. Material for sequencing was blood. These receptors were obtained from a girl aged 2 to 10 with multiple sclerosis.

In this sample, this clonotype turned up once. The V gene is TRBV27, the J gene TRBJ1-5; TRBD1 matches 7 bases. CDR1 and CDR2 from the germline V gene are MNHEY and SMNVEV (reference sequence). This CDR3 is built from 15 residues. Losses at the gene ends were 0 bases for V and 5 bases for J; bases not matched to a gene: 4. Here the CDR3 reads CASSLSGGEDQPQHF. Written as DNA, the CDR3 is TGTGCCAGCAGTTTATCAGGGGGCGAAGATCAGCCCCAGCATTTT.

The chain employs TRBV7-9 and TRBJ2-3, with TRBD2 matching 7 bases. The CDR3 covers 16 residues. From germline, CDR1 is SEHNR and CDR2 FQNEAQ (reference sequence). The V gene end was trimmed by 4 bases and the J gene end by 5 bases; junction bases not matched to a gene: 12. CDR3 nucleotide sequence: TGTGCCAGCAGCTCGGGACGCGGGGGAGTGAGAGATACGCAGTATTTT. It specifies CASSSGRGGVRDTQYF.

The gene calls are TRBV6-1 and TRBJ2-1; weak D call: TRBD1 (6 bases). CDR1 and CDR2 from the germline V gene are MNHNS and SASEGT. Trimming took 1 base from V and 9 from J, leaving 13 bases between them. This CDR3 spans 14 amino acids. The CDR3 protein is CASSEVGGRSEQFF. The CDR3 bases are TGTGCCAGCAGTGAAGTAGGGGGACGCAGTGAGCAGTTCTTC.

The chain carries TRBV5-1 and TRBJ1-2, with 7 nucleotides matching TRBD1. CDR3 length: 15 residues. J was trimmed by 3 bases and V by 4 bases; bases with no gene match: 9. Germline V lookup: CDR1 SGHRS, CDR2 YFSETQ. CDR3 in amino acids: CASSDPDRVYYGYTF. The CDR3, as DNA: TGCGCCAGCAGCGATCCCGACAGGGTGTACTATGGCTACACCTTC.

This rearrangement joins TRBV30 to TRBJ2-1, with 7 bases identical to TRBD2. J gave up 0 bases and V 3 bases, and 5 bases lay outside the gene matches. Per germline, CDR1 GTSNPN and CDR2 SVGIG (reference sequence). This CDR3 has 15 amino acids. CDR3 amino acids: CAWREPGGSYNEQFF. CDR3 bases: TGTGCCTGGAGGGAGCCGGGGGGCTCCTACAATGAGCAGTTCTTC.

CDR3: CASSSSRDRANTEAFF. For the CDR3, the DNA is TGCGCCAGCAGCTCGTCCCGGGACAGAGCGAACACTGAAGCTTTCTTT. This chain uses TRBV5-1 with TRBJ1-1; 7 nucleotides align to TRBD1. V shed 3 bases, J shed 1 base, and the junction held 9 bases outside the gene matches. The length of the CDR3 is 16 residues. CDR1 and CDR2 from the germline V gene are SGHRS and YFSETQ.

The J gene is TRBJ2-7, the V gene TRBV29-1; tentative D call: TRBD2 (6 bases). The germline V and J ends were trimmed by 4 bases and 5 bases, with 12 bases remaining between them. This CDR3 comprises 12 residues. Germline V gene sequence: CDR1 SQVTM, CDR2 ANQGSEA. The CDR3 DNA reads TGCAGCGTTGGGTCCGGGGGTAACGAGCAGTACTTC. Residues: CSVGSGGNEQYF.

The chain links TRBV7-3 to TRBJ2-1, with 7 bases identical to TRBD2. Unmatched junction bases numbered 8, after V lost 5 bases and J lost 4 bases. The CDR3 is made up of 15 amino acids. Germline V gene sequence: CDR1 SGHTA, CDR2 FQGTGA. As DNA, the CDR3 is TGTGCCAGCAGCCGAAGACTAGCCAGATACAATGAGCAGTTCTTC. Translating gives CASSRRLARYNEQFF.

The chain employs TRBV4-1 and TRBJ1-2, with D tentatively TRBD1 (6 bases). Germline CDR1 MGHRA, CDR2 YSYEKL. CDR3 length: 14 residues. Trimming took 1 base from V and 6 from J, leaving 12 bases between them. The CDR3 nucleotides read TGCGCCAGCAGCCAAGTGGGAGGGGGACATGGCTACACCTTC. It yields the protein CASSQVGGGHGYTF.

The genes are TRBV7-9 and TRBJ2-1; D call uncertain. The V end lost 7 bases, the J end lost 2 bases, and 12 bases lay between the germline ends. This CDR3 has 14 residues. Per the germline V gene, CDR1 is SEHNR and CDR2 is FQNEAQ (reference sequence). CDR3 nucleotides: TGTGCCAGCACCTCAGACTTCGCCTACAATGAGCAGTTCTTC. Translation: CASTSDFAYNEQFF.

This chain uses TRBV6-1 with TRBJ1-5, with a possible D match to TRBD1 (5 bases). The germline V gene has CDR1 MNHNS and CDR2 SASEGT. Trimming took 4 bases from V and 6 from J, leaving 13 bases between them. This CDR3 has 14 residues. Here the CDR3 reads CASSASRVGQPQHF. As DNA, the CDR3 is TGTGCCAGCAGTGCCTCCAGGGTGGGTCAGCCCCAGCATTTT.

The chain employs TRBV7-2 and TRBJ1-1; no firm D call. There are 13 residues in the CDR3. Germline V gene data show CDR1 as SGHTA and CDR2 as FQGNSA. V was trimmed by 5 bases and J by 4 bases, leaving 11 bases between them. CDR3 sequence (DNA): TGTGCCAGCAGCCCAAGGTGGGGCACTGAAGCTTTCTTT. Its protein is CASSPRWGTEAFF.

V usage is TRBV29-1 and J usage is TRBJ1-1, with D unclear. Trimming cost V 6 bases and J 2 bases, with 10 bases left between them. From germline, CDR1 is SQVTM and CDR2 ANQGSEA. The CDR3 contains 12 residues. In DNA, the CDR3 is TGCAGCGTCCGGGAGGGAAACACTGAAGCTTTCTTT. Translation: CSVREGNTEAFF.

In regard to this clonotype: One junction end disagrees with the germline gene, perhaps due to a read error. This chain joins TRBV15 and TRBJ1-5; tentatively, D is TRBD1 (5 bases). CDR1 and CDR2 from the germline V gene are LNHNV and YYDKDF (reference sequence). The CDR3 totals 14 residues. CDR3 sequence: CVTSGHTLNQPQHF. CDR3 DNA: TGTGTCACCAGCGGACACACTTTAAATCAGCCCCAGCATTTT. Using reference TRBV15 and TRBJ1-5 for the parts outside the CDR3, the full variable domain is DAMVIQNPRYQVTQFGKPVTLSCSQTLNHNVMYWYQQKSSQAPKLLFHYYDKDFNNEADTPDNFQSRRPNTSFCFLDIRSPGLGDTAMYLCVTSGHTLNQPQHFGDGTRLSIL.

The CDR3, as DNA: TGCAGTGTTGTGGGGGCCCAAGAGACCCAGTACTTC. This translates into CSVVGAQETQYF. The chain combines TRBV20-1 with TRBJ2-5, with D maybe TRBD1 (6 bases). V shed 7 bases and J shed 1 base, with 10 bases lying between them. Germline-derived CDR1 and CDR2 are DFQATT and SNEGSKA (reference sequence). This CDR3 has 12 amino acids.

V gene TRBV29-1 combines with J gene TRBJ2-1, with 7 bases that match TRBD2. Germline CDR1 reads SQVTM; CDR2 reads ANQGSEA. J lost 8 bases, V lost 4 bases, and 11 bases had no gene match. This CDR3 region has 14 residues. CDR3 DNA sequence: TGCAGCGTTGGGCGGAGGCTAGCGGTCCATGAGCAGTTCTTC. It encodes CSVGRRLAVHEQFF.

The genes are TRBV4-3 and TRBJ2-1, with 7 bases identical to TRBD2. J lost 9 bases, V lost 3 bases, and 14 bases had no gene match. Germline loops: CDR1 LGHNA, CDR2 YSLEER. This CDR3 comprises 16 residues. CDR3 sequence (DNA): TGCGCCAGCAGCCACCTACGGATGACTAGCATGCCTGAGCAGTTCTTC. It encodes CASSHLRMTSMPEQFF.

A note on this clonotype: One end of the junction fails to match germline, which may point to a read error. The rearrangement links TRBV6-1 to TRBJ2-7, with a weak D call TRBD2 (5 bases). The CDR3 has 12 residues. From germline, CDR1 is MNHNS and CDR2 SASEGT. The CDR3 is CACSEEGYEQYF. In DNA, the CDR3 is TGTGCCTGCAGTGAAGAGGGCTACGAGCAGTACTTC.